This T cell receptor (beta chain) originates from a study of blood T cell repertoires in COVID-19. Looking at the study overall: Acute-phase and convalescent COVID-19 samples originated in the United States, Italy and Spain. Nucleic acid was either cDNA or gDNA, and it came from T cells, B-cell-depleted T cells, or PBMCs.

Generated by immunoSEQ multiplex PCR, the TCRdb table keeps only in-frame clones and is missing some. The repertoire includes roughly 280,000 clones, 88% of them detected once, and 3% sits in the top ten. Enrollees, roughly 18 to 95 years old, lived in approximately 25 US areas. Assignments of participants to cohorts depended upon their own reported clinical history. CDR1 MGHDK and CDR2 SYGVNS come from the germline V gene. This CDR3 contains 16 residues. V was pared by 4 bases and J by 4 bases, with 17 bases between. This sequence joins TRBV25-1 and TRBJ1-3, with D possibly being TRBD1 (5 bases). Specimen: PBMCs or T cells enriched from blood (not recorded which). This receptor was obtained from a woman aged 50 to 60 who had recovered from COVID-19. In DNA, the CDR3 is TGTGCCAGCAGTGGCCGACGACAGAGGCAAGGAAACACCATATATTTT. Protein sequence: CASSGRRQRQGNTIYF.